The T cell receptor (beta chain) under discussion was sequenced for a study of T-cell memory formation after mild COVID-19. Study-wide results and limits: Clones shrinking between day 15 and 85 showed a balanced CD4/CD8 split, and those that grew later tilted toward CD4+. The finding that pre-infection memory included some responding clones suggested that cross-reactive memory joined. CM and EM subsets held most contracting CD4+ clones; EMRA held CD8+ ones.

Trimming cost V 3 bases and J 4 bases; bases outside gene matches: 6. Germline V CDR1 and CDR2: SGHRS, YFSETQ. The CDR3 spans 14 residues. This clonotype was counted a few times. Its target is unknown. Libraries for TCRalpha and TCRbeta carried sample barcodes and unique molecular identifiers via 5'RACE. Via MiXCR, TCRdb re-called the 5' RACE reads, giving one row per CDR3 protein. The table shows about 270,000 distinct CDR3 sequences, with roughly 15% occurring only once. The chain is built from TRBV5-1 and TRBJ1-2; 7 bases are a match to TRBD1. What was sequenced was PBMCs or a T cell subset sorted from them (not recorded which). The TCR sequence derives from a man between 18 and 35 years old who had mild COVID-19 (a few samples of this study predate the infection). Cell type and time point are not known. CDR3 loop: CASSSSGQSYGYTF. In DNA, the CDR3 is TGCGCCAGCAGCTCCTCGGGACAGAGCTATGGCTACACCTTC.